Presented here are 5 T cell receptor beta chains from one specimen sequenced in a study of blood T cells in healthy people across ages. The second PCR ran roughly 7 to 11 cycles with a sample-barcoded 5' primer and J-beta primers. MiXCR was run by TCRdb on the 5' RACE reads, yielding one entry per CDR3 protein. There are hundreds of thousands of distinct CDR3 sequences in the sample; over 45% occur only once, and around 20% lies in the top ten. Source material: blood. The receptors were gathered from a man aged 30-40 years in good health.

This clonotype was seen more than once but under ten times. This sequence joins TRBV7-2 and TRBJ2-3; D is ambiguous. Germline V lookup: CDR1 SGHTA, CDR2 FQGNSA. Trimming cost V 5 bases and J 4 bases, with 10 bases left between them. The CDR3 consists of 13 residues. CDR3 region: CASSPSRSDTQYF. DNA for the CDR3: TGTGCCAGCAGCCCCAGTCGGTCAGATACGCAGTATTTT. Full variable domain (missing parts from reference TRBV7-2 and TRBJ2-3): GAGVSQSPSNKVTEKGKDVELRCDPISGHTALYWYRQSLGQGLEFLIYFQGNSAPDKSGLPSDRFSAERTGGSVSTLTIQRTQQEDSAVYLCASSPSRSDTQYFGPGTRLTVL.

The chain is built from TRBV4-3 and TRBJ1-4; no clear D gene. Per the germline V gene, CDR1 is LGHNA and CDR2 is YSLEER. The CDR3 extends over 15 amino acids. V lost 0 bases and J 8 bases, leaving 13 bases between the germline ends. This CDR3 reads CASSQDFSDLEKLFF. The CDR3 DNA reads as TGCGCCAGCAGCCAAGATTTCTCCGATTTGGAAAAACTGTTTTTT.

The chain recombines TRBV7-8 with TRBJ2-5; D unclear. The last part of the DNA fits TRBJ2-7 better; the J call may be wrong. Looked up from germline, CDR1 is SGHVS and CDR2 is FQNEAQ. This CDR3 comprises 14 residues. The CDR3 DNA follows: TGTGCCACCAAAATTACCTTGGACGGTTACGAGCAGTACTTC. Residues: CATKITLDGYEQYF.

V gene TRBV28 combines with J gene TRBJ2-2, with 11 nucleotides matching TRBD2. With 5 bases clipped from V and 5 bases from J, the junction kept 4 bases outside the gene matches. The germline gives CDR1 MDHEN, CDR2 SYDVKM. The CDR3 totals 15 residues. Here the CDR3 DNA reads TGTGCCAGCAGTAGATGGACTAGCGGGACCGGGGAGCTGTTTTTT. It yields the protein CASSRWTSGTGELFF.

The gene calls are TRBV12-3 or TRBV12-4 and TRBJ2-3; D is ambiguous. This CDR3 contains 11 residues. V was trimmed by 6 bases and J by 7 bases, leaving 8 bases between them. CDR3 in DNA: TGTGCCAGCAGGGCGGCGAATACGCAGTATTTT. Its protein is CASRAANTQYF.